Listed below are T cell receptor beta chains from one sample, sequenced in a study of a mutant IDH1 vaccine in newly diagnosed glioma. Their specific antigens are unknown. TCRdb keeps only in-frame clones here, not all; method: immunoSEQ multiplex PCR. The sample consists of roughly 38,000 clones, roughly 80% of them appearing once. This material consisted of PBMCs, taken from a glioma patient whose treatment included an IDH1 peptide vaccine. These receptors all stem from a man in his forties or fifties with glioma. Each CDR3 is given with its conserved first and last residue. The D gene is left open where the match is weak. Clone size appears in some rows only: once, few, many, or a class for an expanded clone.

TGTGCCAGCAGCGTAGGGGGGGCTTACAATCAGCCCCAGCATTTT,CASSVGGAYNQPQHF,NA,15,NA,TRBJ1-5,TRBV9
TGTGCCAGTAGTATTACAGGGGACAATCAGCCCCAGCATTTT,CASSITGDNQPQHF,TRBD1,14,few,TRBJ1-5,TRBV19
TGTGCCAGCAGCAAAGGGGGGGGGTTGAGGTCACCCCTCCACTTT,CASSKGGGLRSPLHF,NA,15,few,TRBJ1-6,TRBV5-6
TGTGCCAGCAGCTATGGACTAGAGCAGTACTTC,CASSYGLEQYF,NA,11,NA,TRBJ2-7,TRBV13
TGCAGCGTTTCTCAGGGGGCCCACAATGAGCAGTTCTTC,CSVSQGAHNEQFF,TRBD1,13,once,TRBJ2-1,TRBV29-1
TGCGCCAGCAGCCAAGTTGGCGGCTACACCTTC,CASSQVGGYTF,NA,11,NA,TRBJ1-2,TRBV4-1
TGTGCCAGCTCACCACCACCTACGGACGGCGAGCAGTACTTC,CASSPPPTDGEQYF,NA,14,few,TRBJ2-7,TRBV18
TGTGCCAGCAGGGCCGGGACAGTGAACACTGAAGCTTTCTTT,CASRAGTVNTEAFF,TRBD1,14,NA,TRBJ1-1,TRBV25-1
TGTGCCAGCAGCTTAGCCTCCCAAAGGGGTTGGGAAAAACTGTTTTTT,CASSLASQRGWEKLFF,NA,16,NA,TRBJ1-4,TRBV7-9
TGTGCCAGCAGCAGGACAGGGGGCCTTTCCTACGAGCAGTACTTC,CASSRTGGLSYEQYF,TRBD1,15,NA,TRBJ2-7,TRBV5-6